These T cell receptor beta chains were read from a single sample in a study of radiotherapy plus CTLA-4 blockade in lung cancer. Only in-frame clones appear in the TCRdb table, and some are missing; sequencing was by immunoSEQ multiplex PCR. Of about 60,000 clones listed, 75% to 85% are singletons. Specimen: peripheral blood, collected from a patient treated with radiotherapy plus ipilimumab. These receptors all come from a human donor with non-small cell lung cancer who had a partial response to radiotherapy plus ipilimumab. Both conserved end residues are part of each CDR3. A D gene is named only where the DNA matches it firmly. Where a row states a size, it is once, few, many or the class of an expanded clone; other rows omit it.

J gene	clone size	CDR3 length	D gene	V gene	CDR3 DNA	CDR3 protein
TRBJ2-7	-	15	TRBD1	TRBV9	TGTGCCAGCAGCCCACGGGACAGGGGGCCCTACGAGCAGTACTTC	CASSPRDRGPYEQYF
TRBJ1-1	-	16	-	TRBV4-1	TGCGCCAGCAGCCAAGATCACGCAGGCCGGAACACTGAAGCTTTCTTT	CASSQDHAGRNTEAFF
TRBJ2-7	-	15	TRBD1	TRBV5-1	TGCGCCAGCAGCTGGGGGACAGGGTCCTCTACCGAGCAGTACTTC	CASSWGTGSSTEQYF
TRBJ1-1	-	12	-	TRBV28	TGTGCCAGTTCATGGGGGGGCGCCGAGGCTTTCTTT	CASSWGGAEAFF
TRBJ2-4	once	13	-	TRBV30	TGTGCCGTGGAGGTACGGGGCAAAAACATTCAGTACTTC	CAVEVRGKNIQYF
TRBJ1-5	-	15	TRBD1	TRBV2	TGTGCCAGCAGTTCCGGGACAGTTAGCAATCAGCCCCAGCATTTT	CASSSGTVSNQPQHF
TRBJ2-5	-	15	-	TRBV9	TGTGCCAGCAGCGTAGCTGAGGGGGACGGAGAGACCCAGTACTTC	CASSVAEGDGETQYF
TRBJ2-7	-	16	TRBD1	TRBV4-1	TGCGCCAGCAGCCAAGATTCGAGGGGGCGCTTCGACGAGCAGTACTTC	CASSQDSRGRFDEQYF
TRBJ2-1	few	16	-	TRBV5-6	TGTGCCAGCAGCAAATTACAGGGGAGGAGCGGGAGTCCGGCGTTCTTC	CASSKLQGRSGSPAFF
TRBJ2-1	-	12	-	TRBV29-1	TGCAGCACCCGGACAGCGGCGAATGAGCAGTTCTTC	CSTRTAANEQFF
TRBJ2-7	-	12	-	TRBV29-1	TGCAGCGTCGAGGGACTCTCCTACGAGCAGTACTTC	CSVEGLSYEQYF
TRBJ2-1	-	14	TRBD1	TRBV9	TGTGCCAGAAGCCGGGACAGGGGGGACAATGAGCAGTTCTTC	CARSRDRGDNEQFF
TRBJ2-7	once	13	TRBD1	TRBV4-3	TGCGCCAGCAGCCGCGGACAGGGGGGCGAGCAGTACTTC	CASSRGQGGEQYF
TRBJ1-1	-	14	TRBD1	TRBV6-5	TGTGCCAGCAGGGGGACAGGGCAGAACACTGAAGCTTTCTTT	CASRGTGQNTEAFF
TRBJ1-5	-	15	-	TRBV29-1	TGCAGCGTTGTTTTGGGGAGGGTAGACAATCAGCCCCAGCATTTT	CSVVLGRVDNQPQHF
TRBJ2-5	-	17	TRBD1	TRBV11-2	TGTGCCAGCAGCCTCATAGCCGGGACAGGGGCGGTGGAGACCCAGTACTTC	CASSLIAGTGAVETQYF
TRBJ2-7	once	13	-	TRBV18	TGTGCCAGCTCACCACGGCGGGGAGACGAGCAGTACTTC	CASSPRRGDEQYF
TRBJ1-2	many	15	TRBD1	TRBV19	TGTGCCAGTAGTACTCAGGACAGGGGGAACTATGGCTACACCTTC	CASSTQDRGNYGYTF
TRBJ1-2	-	14	TRBD1	TRBV7-3	TGTGCCAGCAGCTTAATGGGACAGGGCGATGGCTACACCTTC	CASSLMGQGDGYTF
TRBJ1-2	-	16	TRBD1	TRBV19	TGTGCCACTAAAAAACGAACCGGGACAGGGGCCTATGGCTACACCTTC	CATKKRTGTGAYGYTF
TRBJ1-5	few	14	TRBD1	TRBV5-1	TGCGCCAGCAGCTTGGACAGGGGCGATCAGCCCCAGCATTTT	CASSLDRGDQPQHF
TRBJ2-7	-	15	-	TRBV21-1	TGTGCCAGCAGCAAGGTCGGAGACAGAGCCTACGAGCAGTACTTC	CASSKVGDRAYEQYF
TRBJ2-5	-	18	-	TRBV9	TGTGCCAGCAGCCCTCCCGAATTTAGGACAGGTAGCGGAGAGACCCAGTACTTC	CASSPPEFRTGSGETQYF
TRBJ1-4	-	15	-	TRBV2	TGTGCCAGCAGTGTCGCCGAACTTCTAATTGAAAAACTGTTTTTT	CASSVAELLIEKLFF
TRBJ2-3	-	16	-	TRBV18	TGTGCCAGCTCACCACCAGCAGGAGGGTTAACAGATACGCAGTATTTT	CASSPPAGGLTDTQYF
TRBJ2-7	few	13	TRBD1	TRBV5-6	TGTGCCAGCAGCCCTGACAGGGACTACGAGCAGTACTTC	CASSPDRDYEQYF
TRBJ1-2	-	17	TRBD1	TRBV4-2	TGTGCCAGCAGCCAAGAGGCAGGGGGTTCGAGTAACTATGGCTACACCTTC	CASSQEAGGSSNYGYTF
TRBJ2-7	-	15	TRBD2	TRBV19	TGTGCCAGTAGTACTCCGGGAGGGCAGGGCTACGAGCAGTACTTC	CASSTPGGQGYEQYF
TRBJ2-7	-	15	TRBD1	TRBV5-6	TGTGCCAGCAGCCCACGGGACAGGGGGACCTACGAGCAGTACTTC	CASSPRDRGTYEQYF
TRBJ2-5	-	15	-	TRBV11-2	TGTGCCAGCAGCTTATCAACAGGGCCTCAAGAGACCCAGTACTTC	CASSLSTGPQETQYF
TRBJ2-5	-	13	TRBD1	TRBV5-1	TGCGCCAGCAGCCCGGACGGACAGGGGACCCAGTACTTC	CASSPDGQGTQYF
TRBJ2-2	-	16	TRBD1	TRBV11-1	TGTGCCAGCAGCTTAGGGGACAGGGCGAACACCGGGGAGCTGTTTTTT	CASSLGDRANTGELFF
TRBJ1-4	-	16	-	TRBV5-1	TGCGCCAGCAGATACTCGTCCAGGGGAACTAATGAAAAACTGTTTTTT	CASRYSSRGTNEKLFF
TRBJ1-2	-	13	TRBD1	TRBV29-1	TGCAGCGTTACTGGACAGGGGAGTAATGGCTACACCTTC	CSVTGQGSNGYTF
TRBJ2-3	-	16	-	TRBV4-1	TGCGCCAGCAGCCAAGACACGGGGGAAATCACAGATACGCAGTATTTT	CASSQDTGEITDTQYF
TRBJ2-7	-	12	-	TRBV2	TGTGCCACTACACAGGGAAATGGGGAGCAGTACTTC	CATTQGNGEQYF
TRBJ1-4	-	16	-	TRBV4-1	TGCGCCAGCAGCCAAGCCGGGACACGATCTAATGAAAAACTGTTTTTT	CASSQAGTRSNEKLFF
TRBJ1-2	-	13	TRBD1	TRBV6-5	TGTGCCAGCATGAAAGACAGGGTCCGCGGCTACACCTTC	CASMKDRVRGYTF
TRBJ2-4	-	15	TRBD2	TRBV5-1	TGCGCCAGCAGCGAAGGGACTAGCGACAAAAACATTCAGTACTTC	CASSEGTSDKNIQYF
TRBJ1-4	few	15	-	TRBV7-2	TGTGCCAGCAGCTACCGGCGGGGGCTTTATGAAAAACTGTTTTTT	CASSYRRGLYEKLFF
TRBJ1-4	-	15	-	TRBV7-9	TGTGCCAGCAGCTTAGTAGGAGCAACTAATGAAAAACTGTTTTTT	CASSLVGATNEKLFF
TRBJ2-7	-	13	-	TRBV29-1	TGCAGCGGTACTTGGGACAACCCCCCCGAGCAGTACTTC	CSGTWDNPPEQYF
TRBJ1-2	-	11	-	TRBV21-1	TGTGCCAGACCCAAACTTTGCGGCTACACCTTC	CARPKLCGYTF
TRBJ2-5	few	14	-	TRBV6-5	TGTGCCAGCAGTCAACTTGGGGGGGCGAAGACCCAGTACTTC	CASSQLGGAKTQYF
TRBJ2-1	-	17	TRBD2	TRBV9	TGTGCCAGCAGCGTAGTGCCTAGCGGGGGAGTCTACAATGAGCAGTTCTTC	CASSVVPSGGVYNEQFF
TRBJ1-4	-	14	-	TRBV6-5	TGTGCCAGCAGACTCGGACAGTTTAATGAAAAACTGTTTTTT	CASRLGQFNEKLFF